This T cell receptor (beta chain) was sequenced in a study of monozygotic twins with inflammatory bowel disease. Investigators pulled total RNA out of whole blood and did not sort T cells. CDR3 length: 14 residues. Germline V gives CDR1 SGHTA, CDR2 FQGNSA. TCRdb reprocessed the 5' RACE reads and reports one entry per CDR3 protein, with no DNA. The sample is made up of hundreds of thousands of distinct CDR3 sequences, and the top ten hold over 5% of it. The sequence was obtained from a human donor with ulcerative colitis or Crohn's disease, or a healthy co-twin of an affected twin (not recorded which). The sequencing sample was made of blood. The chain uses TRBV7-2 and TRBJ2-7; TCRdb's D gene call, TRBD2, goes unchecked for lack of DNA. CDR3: CASSLGYSLYEQYF.